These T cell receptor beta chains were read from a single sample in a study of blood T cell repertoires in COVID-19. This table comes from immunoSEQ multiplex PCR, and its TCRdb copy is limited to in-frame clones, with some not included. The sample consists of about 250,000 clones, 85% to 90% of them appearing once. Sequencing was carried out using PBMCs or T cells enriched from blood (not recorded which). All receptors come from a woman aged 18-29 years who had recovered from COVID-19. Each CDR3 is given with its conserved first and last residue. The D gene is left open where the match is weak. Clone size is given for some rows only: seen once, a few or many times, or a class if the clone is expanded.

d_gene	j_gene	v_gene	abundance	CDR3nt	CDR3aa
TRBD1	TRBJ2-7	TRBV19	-	TGTGCCAGTAGTCCCGGGACAGGGCCCACAAAAAAGCAGTACTTC	CASSPGTGPTKKQYF
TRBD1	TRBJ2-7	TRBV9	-	TGTGCCAGCAGCGTAGGGGGGACAGGGTACTACGAGCAGTACTTC	CASSVGGTGYYEQYF
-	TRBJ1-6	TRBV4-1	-	TGCGCCAGCAGCCCTAGGGAGGGTAATTCACCCCTCCACTTT	CASSPREGNSPLHF
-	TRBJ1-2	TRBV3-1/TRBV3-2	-	TGTGCCAGCAGCCAAGATCTGAGTGGCTACACCTTC	CASSQDLSGYTF
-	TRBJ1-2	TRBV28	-	TGTGCCAGCAGTTTCCCGCAGGGCTTTAACTATGGCTACACCTTC	CASSFPQGFNYGYTF
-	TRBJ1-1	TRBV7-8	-	TGTGCCAGCAGCTTTTCTCCCGGGATGAACACTGAAGCTTTCTTT	CASSFSPGMNTEAFF
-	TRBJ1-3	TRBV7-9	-	TGTGCCAGCAGCTTAGCGCTAGATGGAAACACCATATATTTT	CASSLALDGNTIYF
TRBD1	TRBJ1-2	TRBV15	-	TGTGCCACCAGCAGAGATAGGGACAGCTATAACTATGGCTACACCTTC	CATSRDRDSYNYGYTF
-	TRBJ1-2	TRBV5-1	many	TGCGCCAGCAGCTTGGCCAGGGAAGATGGCTACACCTTC	CASSLAREDGYTF
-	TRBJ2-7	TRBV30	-	TGTGCCTGGAGTGCCAGGTCCTACGAGCAGTACTTC	CAWSARSYEQYF
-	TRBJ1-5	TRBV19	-	TGTGCCACCAAGACGTCGGGTGAAGGCCGGCCCCAGCATTTT	CATKTSGEGRPQHF
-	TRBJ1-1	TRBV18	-	TGTGCCAGCTCACCAGGGAGCGAGAACACTGAAGCTTTCTTT	CASSPGSENTEAFF
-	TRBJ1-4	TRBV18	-	TGTGCCAGCTCACCCCCTAGTAATGAAAAACTGTTTTTT	CASSPPSNEKLFF
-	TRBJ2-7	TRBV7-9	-	TGTGCCAGCAGCCCACCGGCAGGGGAGTCCTACGAGCAGTACTTC	CASSPPAGESYEQYF
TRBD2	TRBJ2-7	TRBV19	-	TGTGCCAGTGGCTGGGGACTAGGGTACGAGCAGTACTTC	CASGWGLGYEQYF
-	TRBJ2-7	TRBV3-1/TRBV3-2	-	TGTGCCAGCAGCGTACACTACGAGCAGTACTTC	CASSVHYEQYF
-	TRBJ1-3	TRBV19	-	TGTGCCAGTAGTAGCCTGGGGGCGACAGCCTCTGGAAACACCATATATTTT	CASSSLGATASGNTIYF
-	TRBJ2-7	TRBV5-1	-	TGCGCCAGCAGCCGTGGGGATGCGGGTACCTACGAGCAGTACTTC	CASSRGDAGTYEQYF
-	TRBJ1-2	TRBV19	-	TGTGCCAGTAGTCCGGGACATCCCTATGGCTACACCTTC	CASSPGHPYGYTF
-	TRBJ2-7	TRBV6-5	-	TGTGCCACCGCCCGGGACACCGGGTACGAGCAGTACTTC	CATARDTGYEQYF
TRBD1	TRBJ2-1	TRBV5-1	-	TGCGCCAGCAGCTTGCTCGGGACAGCCAACAATGAGCAGTTCTTC	CASSLLGTANNEQFF
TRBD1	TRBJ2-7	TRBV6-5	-	TGTGCCAGCAGCCGAGGACAGGGGAACGAGCAGTACTTC	CASSRGQGNEQYF
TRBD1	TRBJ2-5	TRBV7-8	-	TGTGCCAGCAGCCCTGTGGACAGGGGGCTCGGAGAGACCCAGTACTTC	CASSPVDRGLGETQYF
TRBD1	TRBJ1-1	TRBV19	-	TGTGCCAGTAGCCGATGGACAGGGGATCGGGTGAACACTGAAGCTTTCTTT	CASSRWTGDRVNTEAFF
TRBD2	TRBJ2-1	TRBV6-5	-	TGTGCCACCGGGGGGAACATTAACAATGAGCAGTTCTTC	CATGGNINNEQFF
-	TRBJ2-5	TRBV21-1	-	TGTGCCATCGGTCGGAGCGGAGAGACCCAGTACTTC	CAIGRSGETQYF
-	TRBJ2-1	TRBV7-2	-	TGTGCCAGCACTAGAGGAGGGGGGGGCCTCAATGAGCAGTTCTTC	CASTRGGGGLNEQFF
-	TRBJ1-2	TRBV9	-	TGTGCCAGCAGCACCCGTACAGGGTCCTATGGCTACACCTTC	CASSTRTGSYGYTF
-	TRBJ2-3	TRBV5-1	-	TGCGCCAGCAGCTTGAATCAGGGAACCACAGATACGCAGTATTTT	CASSLNQGTTDTQYF
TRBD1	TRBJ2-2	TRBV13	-	TGTGCCAGCAGCATATTAACGACAGGGGACTACACCGGGGAGCTGTTTTTT	CASSILTTGDYTGELFF
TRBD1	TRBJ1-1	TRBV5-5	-	TGTGCCAGCAGCTTGATGGGACAGGGACGGGTGCGTGACACTGAAGCTTTCTTT	CASSLMGQGRVRDTEAFF
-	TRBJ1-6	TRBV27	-	TGTGCCAGCAGTTTAGGGGGCCATATTAATTCACCCCTCCACTTT	CASSLGGHINSPLHF
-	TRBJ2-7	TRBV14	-	TGTGCCAGCAGTCCTAGGTTCGGGGCCTACGAGCAGTACTTC	CASSPRFGAYEQYF
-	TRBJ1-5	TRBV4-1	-	TGCGCCAGCAGCCAAGATCGTGCCAGGGGTTACAATCAGCCCCAGCATTTT	CASSQDRARGYNQPQHF
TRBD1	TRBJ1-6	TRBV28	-	TGTGCCAGCAGCCAGACAGGGGGCCCTTCACCCCTCCACTTT	CASSQTGGPSPLHF
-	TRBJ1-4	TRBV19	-	TGTGCCAGTATTTCCGGGGGACGAGAAAAACTGTTTTTT	CASISGGREKLFF
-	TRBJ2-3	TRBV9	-	TGTGCCAGCAGCGTAGATCCAGGGGAAGCAGATACGCAGTATTTT	CASSVDPGEADTQYF
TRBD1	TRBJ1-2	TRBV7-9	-	TGTGCCAGCAGCTTCACCGACAGGGCGGACTATGGCTACACCTTC	CASSFTDRADYGYTF
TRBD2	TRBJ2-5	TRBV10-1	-	TGCGCCAGCAGTGAGGGCGGGGGTGAGACCCAGTACTTC	CASSEGGGETQYF
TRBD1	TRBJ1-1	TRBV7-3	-	TGTGCCAGCAGCAAGACAGGGATGGGTGACACTGAAGCTTTCTTT	CASSKTGMGDTEAFF
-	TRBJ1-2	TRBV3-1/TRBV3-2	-	TGTGCCAGCAGCCCGATGGTCCAGGGCTATGGCTACACCTTC	CASSPMVQGYGYTF
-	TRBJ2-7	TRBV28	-	TGTGCCAGCAAACAGCCCGGCTCCTACGAGCAGTACTTC	CASKQPGSYEQYF
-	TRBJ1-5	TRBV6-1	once	TGTGCCAGCAGTGAGTCTGGGAGTCAGCCCCAGCATTTT	CASSESGSQPQHF
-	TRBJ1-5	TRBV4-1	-	TGCGCCAGCAGCCTCGCAGGGTTAAGACAGCCCCAGCATTTT	CASSLAGLRQPQHF
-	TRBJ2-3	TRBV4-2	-	TGTGCCAGCAGCTATAGGAGACAGATCACAGATACGCAGTATTTT	CASSYRRQITDTQYF
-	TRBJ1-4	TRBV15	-	TGTGCCACCAGCAAGGCAGGGCTTAATGAAAAACTGTTTTTT	CATSKAGLNEKLFF
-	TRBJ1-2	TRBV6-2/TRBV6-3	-	TGTGCCAGCAGTTACTTGGGGACAAGGGAGAACTATGGCTACACCTTC	CASSYLGTRENYGYTF
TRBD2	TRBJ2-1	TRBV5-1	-	TGCGCCAGCAGCTTGGCCGCTAGCGGGGGGGCAGGTGAGCAGTTCTTC	CASSLAASGGAGEQFF
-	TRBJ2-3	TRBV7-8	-	TGTGCCAGCAGCCATCTAGGGGCGAGGGGCGGAGGGGCAGATACGCAGTATTTT	CASSHLGARGGGADTQYF
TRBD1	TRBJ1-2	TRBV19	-	TGTGCCAGTACCCAAGGGGGCAAGACAGGGAGTGGCTACACCTTC	CASTQGGKTGSGYTF
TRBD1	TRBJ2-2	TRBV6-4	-	TGTGCCAGCAGTGAGACAGGGGTGACCACCGGGGAGCTGTTTTTT	CASSETGVTTGELFF
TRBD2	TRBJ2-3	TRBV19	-	TGTGCCAGTAGTATTGGACTAGCGGTTCACACAGATACGCAGTATTTT	CASSIGLAVHTDTQYF
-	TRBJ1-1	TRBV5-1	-	TGCGCCAGCAGCAAGGGAGCGAACACTGAAGCTTTCTTT	CASSKGANTEAFF
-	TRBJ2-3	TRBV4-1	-	TGCGCCAGCAGCCAAGTACTCCTTATGTCCAGCGCGGGAGATACGCAGTATTTT	CASSQVLLMSSAGDTQYF